This T cell receptor (beta chain) originates from a study of cytomegalovirus exposure and HLA in healthy donors. Study conclusions and caveats: V segments that were indistinguishable, TRBV6-2 and TRBV6-3 among them, were omitted from analysis. Sequencing depth across donors, presence/absence analyses assumed, was roughly uniform. In vitro assays verified that a few CMV-associated chains recognized CMV antigens specifically. The sole available immune exposure information was CMV serostatus.

Vbeta (60) and Jbeta (13) primers were used in the PCR. The table came from immunoSEQ multiplex PCR; TCRdb's copy has only in-frame clones and leaves some out. Among around 150,000 clones listed, about four fifths were seen once. V lost 0 bases to trimming and J lost 6 bases, with 15 bases between them. CDR1 is LGHNA and CDR2 is YSLEER in the germline V gene. This CDR3 contains 15 residues. The sample holds a few counts of this clone. The antigen is not known. What was sequenced was PBMCs. The clonotype comes from a male donor in good health and CMV-seronegative. The J gene is TRBJ2-7, the V gene TRBV4-3; possibly TRBD2 for D (7 bases). DNA of the CDR3: TGCGCCAGCAGCCAAGATCCAGCAGGGGAGGGCGAGCAGTACTTC. Encoded protein: CASSQDPAGEGEQYF.